The 8 T cell receptor beta chains below were found in one sample sequenced in a study of identical twins. MiXCR was run by TCRdb on the 5' RACE reads, yielding one entry per CDR3 protein. The repertoire holds 540,000 or so distinct CDR3 sequences, with 20% to 25% as singletons. These same records also appear under a second study, on yellow fever vaccine responses in identical twins.

The sequencing input was CD4+ T cells sorted from blood. The receptors stem from a woman younger than 30 in good health.

The chain couples TRBV4-1 to TRBJ2-5; D gene uncertain. Germline CDR1 and CDR2: MGHRA and YSYEKL. The length of the CDR3 is 16 residues. Trimming took 4 bases from V and 5 from J, leaving 20 bases between them. CDR3 in DNA: TGCGCCAGCAGCCTAAGCCCAAGGGCGGATCGGGAGACCCAGTACTTC. Protein sequence: CASSLSPRADRETQYF.

The V call is TRBV29-1, the J call TRBJ1-1, with 9 bases matching TRBD1. This CDR3 has 13 residues. The junction had 5 bases not matched to a gene; V was cut back by 7 bases and J by 2 bases. The germline V gene has CDR1 SQVTM and CDR2 ANQGSEA. The CDR3 sequence is CSAMGQGNTEAFF. As DNA, the CDR3 is TGCAGCGCCATGGGACAGGGAAACACTGAAGCTTTCTTT.

The J gene is TRBJ2-3, the V gene TRBV10-3; D is unclear. In germline, CDR1 is ENHRY, CDR2 SYGVKD. The CDR3 spans 18 residues. Trimming took off 0 bases at V and 0 bases at J, with 16 bases between the two ends. CDR3 bases: TGTGCCATCAGTGAGTCTCTTCCAGGCTTCACTAGCACAGATACGCAGTATTTT. It translates to CAISESLPGFTSTDTQYF.

Only a few counts were recorded for this clonotype. The chain has TRBV24-1 and TRBJ2-1; TRBD2 matches 10 bases. J gave up 7 bases and V 5 bases, and 7 bases lay outside the gene matches. Germline V lookup: CDR1 KGHDR, CDR2 SFDVKD. The CDR3 extends over 15 amino acids. CDR3 nucleotides: TGTGCCACCAGTGCTCTAGCGGGAGCAAAAAATGAGCAGTTCTTC. It is translated as CATSALAGAKNEQFF.

The rearrangement joins TRBV7-9 to TRBJ2-2; D might be TRBD1 or TRBD2, each matching 6 bases. The germline V and J ends were trimmed by 5 bases and 6 bases, with 16 bases remaining between them. CDR3 size: 15 residues. Germline assignment: CDR1 SEHNR and CDR2 FQNEAQ (reference sequence). DNA for the CDR3: TGTGCCAGCAGCGAAGGAGGGGGTGTGTCCGGGGAGCTGTTTTTT. Protein: CASSEGGGVSGELFF.

This clonotype came up a few times. The rearrangement joins TRBV7-9 to TRBJ2-1; the match to TRBD1 covers 7 bases. V shed 6 bases, J shed 5 bases, and the junction held 16 bases outside the gene matches. Germline-derived CDR1 and CDR2 are SEHNR and FQNEAQ (reference sequence). The CDR3 extends over 17 amino acids. For the CDR3, the DNA is TGTGCCAGCAGTAGAATAATACCGGGACAGCCGAACAATGAGCAGTTCTTC. Translated, it gives CASSRIIPGQPNNEQFF.

This chain joins TRBV2 and TRBJ1-6, with 7 bases lining up with TRBD1. CDR3 length: 19 amino acids. Germline trimming cut 6 bases from V and 0 bases from J; bases unmatched to any gene: 14. CDR1 is SNHLY, CDR2 FYNNEI, per germline. The CDR3 sequence: CASRTQGGDPISYNSPLHF. CDR3 nucleotides: TGTGCCAGCAGAACCCAAGGGGGCGATCCCATCTCCTATAATTCACCCCTCCACTTT.

The chain is built from TRBV14 and TRBJ2-1, with D possibly TRBD2 on 6 matching bases. Trimming removed 0 bases at V and 4 bases at J, with 16 bases between. Germline V gene sequence: CDR1 SGHDN, CDR2 FVKESK. The CDR3 loop spans 17 amino acids. CDR3 DNA: TGTGCCAGCAGCCAAGATAGGGCAGGGAGGTCTTACAATGAGCAGTTCTTC. Residues: CASSQDRAGRSYNEQFF. Filled out from reference TRBV14 and TRBJ2-1, the complete variable domain reads EAGVTQFPSHSVIEKGQTVTLRCDPISGHDNLYWYRRVMGKEIKFLLHFVKESKQDESGMPNNRFLAERTGGTYSTLKVQPAELEDSGVYFCASSQDRAGRSYNEQFFGPGTRLTVL.